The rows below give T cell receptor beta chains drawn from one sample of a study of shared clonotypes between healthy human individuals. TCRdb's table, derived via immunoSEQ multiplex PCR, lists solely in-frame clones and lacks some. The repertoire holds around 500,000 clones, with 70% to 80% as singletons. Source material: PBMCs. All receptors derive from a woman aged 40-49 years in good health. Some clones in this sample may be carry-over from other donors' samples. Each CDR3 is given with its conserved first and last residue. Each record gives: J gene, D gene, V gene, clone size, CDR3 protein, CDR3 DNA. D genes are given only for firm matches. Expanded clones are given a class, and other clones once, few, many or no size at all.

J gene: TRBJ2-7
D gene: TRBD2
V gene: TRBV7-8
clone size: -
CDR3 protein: CASLPTGTSGSLSYEQYF
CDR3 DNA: TGTGCCAGCCTCCCTACCGGGACTAGCGGATCTCTCTCCTACGAGCAGTACTTC

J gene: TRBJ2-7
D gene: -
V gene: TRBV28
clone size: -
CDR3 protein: CASSLTGTVYEQYF
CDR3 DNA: TGTGCCAGCAGTTTAACCGGGACTGTCTACGAGCAGTACTTC

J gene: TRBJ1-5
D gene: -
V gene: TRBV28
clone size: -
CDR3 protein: CASSFGWGNQPQHF
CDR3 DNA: TGTGCCAGCAGTTTTGGTTGGGGCAATCAGCCCCAGCATTTT

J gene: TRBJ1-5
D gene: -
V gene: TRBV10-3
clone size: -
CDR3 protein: CAIGTDHNQPQHF
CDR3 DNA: TGTGCCATCGGAACCGACCACAATCAGCCCCAGCATTTT

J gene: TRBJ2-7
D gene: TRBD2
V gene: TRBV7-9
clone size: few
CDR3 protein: CASSHLTSGRIYEQYF
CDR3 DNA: TGTGCCAGCAGCCACCTTACTAGCGGGAGAATCTACGAGCAGTACTTC

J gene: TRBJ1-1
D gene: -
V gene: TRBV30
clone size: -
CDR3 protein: CAWSVLGFGEAFF
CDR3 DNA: TGTGCCTGGAGTGTACTGGGATTCGGTGAAGCTTTCTTT

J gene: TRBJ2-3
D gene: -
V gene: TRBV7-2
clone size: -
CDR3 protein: CASSNYADTQYF
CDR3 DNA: TGTGCCAGCAGCAACTATGCAGATACGCAGTATTTT

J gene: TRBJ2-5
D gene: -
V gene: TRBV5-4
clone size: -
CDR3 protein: CASSLMGGKETQYF
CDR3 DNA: TGTGCCAGCAGCTTGATGGGCGGAAAAGAGACCCAGTACTTC

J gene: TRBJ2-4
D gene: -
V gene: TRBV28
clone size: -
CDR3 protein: CASSSAGVKNIQYF
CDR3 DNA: TGTGCCAGCAGTTCGGCAGGAGTCAAAAACATTCAGTACTTC

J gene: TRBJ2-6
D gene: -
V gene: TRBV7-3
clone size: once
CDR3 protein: CASSLQSIGGRSGANVLTF
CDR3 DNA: TGTGCCAGCAGCTTACAGTCGATCGGCGGGCGCTCTGGGGCCAACGTCCTGACTTTC

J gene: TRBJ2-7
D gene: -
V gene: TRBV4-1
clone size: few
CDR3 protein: CASSQVDVGPYEQYF
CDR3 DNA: TGCGCCAGCAGCCAAGTGGACGTCGGACCCTACGAGCAGTACTTC

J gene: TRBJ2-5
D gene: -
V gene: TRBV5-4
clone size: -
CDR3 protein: CASSLGAGETQYF
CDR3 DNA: TGTGCCAGCAGCTTGGGCGCAGGGGAGACCCAGTACTTC

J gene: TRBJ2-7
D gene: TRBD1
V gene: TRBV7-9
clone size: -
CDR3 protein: CASRRGGRVDEQYF
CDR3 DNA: TGTGCCAGCAGGAGAGGGGGCAGGGTGGACGAGCAGTACTTC

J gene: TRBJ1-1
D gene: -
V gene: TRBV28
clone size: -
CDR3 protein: CASRGPGGTEAFF
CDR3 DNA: TGTGCCAGCAGGGGGCCGGGCGGCACTGAAGCTTTCTTT

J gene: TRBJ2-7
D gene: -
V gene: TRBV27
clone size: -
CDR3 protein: CASSSGRRYEQYF
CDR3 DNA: TGTGCCAGCAGTTCAGGGCGTCGTTACGAGCAGTACTTC

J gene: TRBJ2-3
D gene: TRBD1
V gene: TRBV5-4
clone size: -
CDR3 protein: CASSVSTGYTDTQYF
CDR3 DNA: TGTGCCAGCAGCGTATCGACAGGGTACACAGATACGCAGTATTTT

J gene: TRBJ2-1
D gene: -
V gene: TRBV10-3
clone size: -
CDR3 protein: CAISESRQYNEQFF
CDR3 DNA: TGTGCCATCAGTGAGTCGAGACAGTACAATGAGCAGTTCTTC

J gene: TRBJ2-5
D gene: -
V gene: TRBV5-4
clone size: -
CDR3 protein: CASSFRGGETQYF
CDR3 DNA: TGTGCCAGCAGCTTTAGGGGGGGAGAGACCCAGTACTTC

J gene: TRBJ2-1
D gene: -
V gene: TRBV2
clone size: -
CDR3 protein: CAHRGPSYNEQFF
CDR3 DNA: TGTGCCCACCGGGGCCCATCCTACAATGAGCAGTTCTTC

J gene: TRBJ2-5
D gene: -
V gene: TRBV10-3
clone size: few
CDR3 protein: CAISDSAETQYF
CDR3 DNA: TGTGCCATCAGTGATAGCGCAGAGACCCAGTACTTC

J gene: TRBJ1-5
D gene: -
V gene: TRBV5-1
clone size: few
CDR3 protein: CASSSTGRNQPQHF
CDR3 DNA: TGCGCCAGCAGCTCCACAGGGCGCAATCAGCCCCAGCATTTT

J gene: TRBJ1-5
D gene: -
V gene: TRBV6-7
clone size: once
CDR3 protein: CASSQTTASRSAPAF
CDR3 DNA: TGTGCCAGCAGCCAGACTACGGCAAGCCGATCAGCCCCAGCATTT